This TCR beta chain is drawn from a study of blood T cell repertoires in COVID-19. The V gene's germline CDR1 is SGHKS and CDR2 YYEKEE (reference sequence). This CDR3 spans 15 amino acids. V dropped 5 bases and J dropped 2; count of bases not matched to a gene: 9. Participants' own reports of clinical history determined their cohort assignment. Method: immunoSEQ multiplex PCR; TCRdb's copy keeps in-frame clones and lacks some. The sample includes some 300,000 clones, 88% of them seen just once. The V and J genes are TRBV5-5 and TRBJ1-2, with TRBD1 matching over 7 bases. Sequencing was carried out using PBMCs or T cells enriched from blood (not recorded which). This clonotype was obtained from a young woman who had recovered from COVID-19. The CDR3 DNA is TGTGCCAGCAGACTGGAGGGGGCTGGGAACTATGGCTACACCTTC. The encoded protein is CASRLEGAGNYGYTF.